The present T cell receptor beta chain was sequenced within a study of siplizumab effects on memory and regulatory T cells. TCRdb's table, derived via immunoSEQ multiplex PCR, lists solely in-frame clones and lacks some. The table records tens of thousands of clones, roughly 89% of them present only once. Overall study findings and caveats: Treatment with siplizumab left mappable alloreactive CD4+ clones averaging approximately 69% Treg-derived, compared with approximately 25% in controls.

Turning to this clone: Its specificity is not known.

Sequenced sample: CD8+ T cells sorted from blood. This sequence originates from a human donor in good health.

The CDR3 coding sequence is TGCAGCGTTGAAGATTGGGACAAAAACACCGGGGAGCTGTTTTTT. Translation: CSVEDWDKNTGELFF. This sequence joins TRBV29-1 and TRBJ2-2; TRBD1 might be the D (6 bases). Germline V lookup: CDR1 SQVTM, CDR2 ANQGSEA. Trimming pared 0 bases from V and 2 bases from J, leaving 10 bases between. The CDR3 runs 15 residues.